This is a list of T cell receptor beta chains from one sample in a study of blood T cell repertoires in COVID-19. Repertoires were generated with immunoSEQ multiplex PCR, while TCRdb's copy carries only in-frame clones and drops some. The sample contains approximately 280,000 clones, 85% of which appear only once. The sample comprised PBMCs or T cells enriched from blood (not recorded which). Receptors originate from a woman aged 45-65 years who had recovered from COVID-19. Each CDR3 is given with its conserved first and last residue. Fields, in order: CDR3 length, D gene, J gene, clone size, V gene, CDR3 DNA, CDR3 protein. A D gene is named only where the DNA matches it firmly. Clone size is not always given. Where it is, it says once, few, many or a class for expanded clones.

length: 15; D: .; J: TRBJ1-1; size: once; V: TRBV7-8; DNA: TGTGCCAGCAGCTCCCAAGTCCGCAGGGGCACTGAAGCTTTCTTT; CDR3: CASSSQVRRGTEAFF
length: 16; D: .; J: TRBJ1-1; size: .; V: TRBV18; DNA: TGTGCCAGCTCATCGCAACAGAGGGAAGCGGACACTGAAGCTTTCTTT; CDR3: CASSSQQREADTEAFF
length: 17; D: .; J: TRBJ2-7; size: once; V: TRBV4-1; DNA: TGCGCCAGCAGCCAAGTGACGGAGTCCCCTTTCGTCCGCGAGCAGTACTTC; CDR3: CASSQVTESPFVREQYF
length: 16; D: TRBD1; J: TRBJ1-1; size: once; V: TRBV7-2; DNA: TGTGCCAGCAGCTTATTGACAGGGGGAGTAGGAACTGAAGCTTTCTTT; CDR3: CASSLLTGGVGTEAFF
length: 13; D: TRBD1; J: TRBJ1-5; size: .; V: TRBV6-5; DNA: TGTGCCAGCAGAAAAAACAGGGGCCAGCCCCAGCATTTT; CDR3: CASRKNRGQPQHF
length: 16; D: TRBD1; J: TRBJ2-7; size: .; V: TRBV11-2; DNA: TGTGCCAGCAGCCCTAGCTCGGGACAGAGCTCCTACGAGCAGTACTTC; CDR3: CASSPSSGQSSYEQYF
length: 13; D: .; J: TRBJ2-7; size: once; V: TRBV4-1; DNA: TGCGCCAGCAGCCAAGTGATAGTTAATAAGCAGTACTTC; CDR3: CASSQVIVNKQYF
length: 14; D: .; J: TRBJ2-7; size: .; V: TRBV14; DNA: TGTGCCAGCAGCCAAGGGGGACTGCACTACGAGCAGTACTTC; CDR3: CASSQGGLHYEQYF
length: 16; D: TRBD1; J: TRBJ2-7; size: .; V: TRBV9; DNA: TGTGCCAGCAGCGTAGGTGCAACAGGGGGCTCCTACGAGCAGTACTTC; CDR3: CASSVGATGGSYEQYF
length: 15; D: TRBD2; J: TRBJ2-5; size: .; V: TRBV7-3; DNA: TGTGCCAGCAGCCCCGGACTAGCGGGGCCGGAGACCCAGTACTTC; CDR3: CASSPGLAGPETQYF